The rows below give T cell receptor beta chains drawn from one sample of a study of T-cell reconstitution after alpha-beta-depleted transplantation in children. TCRdb fed the PCR reads into MiXCR, producing one record per CDR3 protein. The data hold about 540,000 distinct CDR3 sequences, with approximately 16% observed a single time. Sequenced material: PBMCs from the stem cell graft donor, taken from the stem cell graft. Receptor source: a human donor who donated a stem cell graft to a child with acute lymphoblastic leukemia. The CDR3 runs from the conserved cysteine through the conserved F or W. A D gene is named only where the DNA matches it firmly. Only part of the rows carry a size: once, few, many, or a class if the clone is expanded.

d_call | clone_size | j_call | v_call | cdr3_nt | cdr3_aa
. | few | TRBJ2-7 | TRBV9 | TGTGCCAGCAGCGTAGCGGCGGGGTCTTACGAGCAGTACTTC | CASSVAAGSYEQYF
TRBD1 | few | TRBJ1-5 | TRBV12-3/TRBV12-4 | TGTGCCAGCAGTTTCGGGCAGGGGGCTTTTCAGCCCCAGCATTTT | CASSFGQGAFQPQHF
. | few | TRBJ2-7 | TRBV4-1 | TGCGCCAGCAGCCAAGGTAGCCATTACGAGCAGTACTTC | CASSQGSHYEQYF
. | few | TRBJ1-2 | TRBV12-3/TRBV12-4 | TGTGCCAGCAGTTTTGCCCAGGGTCCCGGCTACACCTTC | CASSFAQGPGYTF
TRBD1 | . | TRBJ2-7 | TRBV28 | TGTGCCAGCAGTTTAGAAGGACAGGGAGTTTACGAGCAGTACTTC | CASSLEGQGVYEQYF
TRBD1 | . | TRBJ1-2 | TRBV19 | TGTGCCAGTAGTATAGACTCGGAACAGGGGATACATGGCTACACCTTC | CASSIDSEQGIHGYTF
TRBD1 | few | TRBJ2-1 | TRBV6-5 | TGTGCCAGCAGTTACTCCACTCAGGGGGCCTTCGATGAGCAGTTCTTC | CASSYSTQGAFDEQFF
. | few | TRBJ2-1 | TRBV3-1 | TGTGCCAGCAGCCAAGGCGGGTTCGAGGTCCTTTCCTACAATGAGCAGTTCTTC | CASSQGGFEVLSYNEQFF
. | . | TRBJ1-4 | TRBV7-9 | TGTGCCAGCAGCCCGGGCGAGAAAACTAATGAAAAACTGTTTTTT | CASSPGEKTNEKLFF
TRBD2 | few | TRBJ2-1 | TRBV7-8 | TGTGCCAGCAGCTTAGTTGGAGCGGGGAGAAGCTTATACAATGAGCAGTTCTTC | CASSLVGAGRSLYNEQFF
TRBD1 | few | TRBJ1-1 | TRBV6-6 | TGTGCCAGCAGTTCACAGGGGGCGGCTGAAGCTTTCTTT | CASSSQGAAEAFF
. | many | TRBJ1-1 | TRBV4-1 | TGCGCCAGCAGCCAAGCTTTGAATGCTGAAGCTTTCTTT | CASSQALNAEAFF
. | . | TRBJ2-5 | TRBV5-1 | TGCGCCAGCAGCTTGGCGAACGGGGGAGTACAAGAGACCCAGTACTTC | CASSLANGGVQETQYF
TRBD1 | . | TRBJ2-7 | TRBV3-1 | TGTGCCAGCAGCCAAGACCACAGGGGGTTCTACGAGCAGTACTTC | CASSQDHRGFYEQYF
. | few | TRBJ2-5 | TRBV15 | TGTGCCACCAGCAGAGACAGGGCGCTAGAGACCCAGTACTTC | CATSRDRALETQYF
TRBD1 | once | TRBJ1-2 | TRBV13 | TGTGCCAGCAGCTTAGCCAGGGGGCTACGGGGCTACACCTTC | CASSLARGLRGYTF
. | . | TRBJ2-1 | TRBV5-1 | TGCGCCAGCAGCCAGAGGGTGGGGGGTTCCCATGAGCAGTTCTTC | CASSQRVGGSHEQFF
. | . | TRBJ2-7 | TRBV4-1 | TGCGCCAGCAGCCAAGGGAGTAGGAGCTCCTACGAGCAGTACTTC | CASSQGSRSSYEQYF
. | few | TRBJ1-4 | TRBV10-3 | TGTGCCATCAGGTCCGAGACAACTAATGAAAAACTGTTTTTT | CAIRSETTNEKLFF
. | few | TRBJ1-1 | TRBV27 | TGTGCCAGCAGTTTCAGCGGGGGCGGCACTGAAGCTTTCTTT | CASSFSGGGTEAFF
. | few | TRBJ1-2 | TRBV10-2 | TGCGCCAGCAGTGCCCGAACCGCCAACTATGGCTACACCTTC | CASSARTANYGYTF
TRBD2 | . | TRBJ2-7 | TRBV5-1 | TGCGCCAGCAGCTTGGTCGATCTAGCGGGAGGGCCGAGAAAATACGAGCAGTACTTC | CASSLVDLAGGPRKYEQYF
. | . | TRBJ1-5 | TRBV4-1 | TGCGCCAGCAGCCAAGACGGATCCCGTTATAGCAATCAGCCCCAGCATTTT | CASSQDGSRYSNQPQHF
. | . | TRBJ2-1 | TRBV12-3/TRBV12-4 | TGTGCCAGCAGACCAGACGGCATGAGCTCCTACAATGAGCAGTTCTTC | CASRPDGMSSYNEQFF
TRBD2 | . | TRBJ2-1 | TRBV3-1 | TGTGCCAGCAGCCGCGGACTAGCGGGGTTCGAGCCTGAGCAGTTCTTC | CASSRGLAGFEPEQFF
TRBD2 | . | TRBJ2-5 | TRBV5-1 | TGCGCCAGCAGCTTGGTCCTAGCGGGAGGACAAGAGACCCAGTACTTC | CASSLVLAGGQETQYF
. | few | TRBJ1-4 | TRBV5-5 | TGTGCCAGCAGCTTGTCCCTGATTAATGAAAAACTGTTTTTT | CASSLSLINEKLFF
. | . | TRBJ1-2 | TRBV5-1 | TGCGCCAGCAGCTTGGGGGGGGGCACTCAAGGCTACACCTTC | CASSLGGGTQGYTF
. | . | TRBJ1-1 | TRBV18 | TGTGCCAGCTCACCCGGGACCAGGGTCACTGAAGCTTTCTTT | CASSPGTRVTEAFF
. | . | TRBJ2-7 | TRBV7-6 | TGTGCCAGCAGCTTAATACAGGACTACGAGCAGTACTTC | CASSLIQDYEQYF
. | . | TRBJ1-6 | TRBV7-8 | TGTGCCAGCAGCCTTAGTGGAGGGCTGAACTATAATTCACCCCTCCACTTT | CASSLSGGLNYNSPLHF
TRBD1 | . | TRBJ1-4 | TRBV11-1 | TGTGCCAGCAGCGAACCGGGACAGGGGGCTCTTAATGAAAAACTGTTTTTT | CASSEPGQGALNEKLFF
. | many | TRBJ2-7 | TRBV29-1 | TGCAGCGTAACAGGTCCCTCCTACGAGCAGTACTTC | CSVTGPSYEQYF
TRBD2 | . | TRBJ2-1 | TRBV7-6 | TGTGCCAGCAGCTCACTAGCGGGAGGGGCCTACAATGAGCAGTTCTTC | CASSSLAGGAYNEQFF
. | few | TRBJ2-6 | TRBV12-3/TRBV12-4 | TGTGCCAGCAGGCCCTGGGGGTCTGGGGCCAACGTCCTGACTTTC | CASRPWGSGANVLTF
. | few | TRBJ2-7 | TRBV11-2 | TGTGCCAGCAGCTTAAAATTCGGCAGTTCCTACGAGCAGTACTTC | CASSLKFGSSYEQYF
. | once | TRBJ2-2 | TRBV19 | TGTGCCAGTTCGAGACGTGGCGGGAACACCGGGGAGCTGTTTTTT | CASSRRGGNTGELFF
. | few | TRBJ1-1 | TRBV18 | TGTGCCAGCTCACCGGCCAACGTTCGTGAAGCTTTCTTT | CASSPANVREAFF
. | few | TRBJ2-7 | TRBV3-1 | TGTGCCAGCAGCCAAGTTGCCTGGGAGCAGTACTTC | CASSQVAWEQYF
. | . | TRBJ1-1 | TRBV12-3/TRBV12-4 | TGTGCCAGCAGTCCTCACAGAGGGAACACTGAAGCTTTCTTT | CASSPHRGNTEAFF
TRBD2 | few | TRBJ2-7 | TRBV5-1 | TGCGCCAGCAGCTGGGACCCCGGGAGGACCTCCTACGAGCAGTACTTC | CASSWDPGRTSYEQYF
. | . | TRBJ2-7 | TRBV3-1 | TGTGCCAGCAGCCAAGAGTATAGAACCTACGAGCAGTACTTC | CASSQEYRTYEQYF
. | few | TRBJ2-1 | TRBV3-1 | TGTGCCAGCAGCCAAGGGGACTTGGAGCAGTTCTTC | CASSQGDLEQFF
. | . | TRBJ2-1 | TRBV5-1 | TGCGCCAGCAAGGAGCCCTACAATGAGCAGTTCTTC | CASKEPYNEQFF
. | . | TRBJ1-5 | TRBV7-8 | TGTGCCAGCAGCTTAACGGCGCAGCCCCAGCATTTT | CASSLTAQPQHF
. | . | TRBJ2-2 | TRBV19 | TGTGCCAGTATAGGGGCCGGGGAGCTGTTTTTT | CASIGAGELFF
. | few | TRBJ2-1 | TRBV27 | TGTGCCAGCAGTTTCGGTAACGGAAAGCAGTTCTTC | CASSFGNGKQFF
TRBD1 | few | TRBJ1-4 | TRBV5-1 | TGCGCCAGCAGCTTGGGGGACAGGGGGAATAATGAAAAACTGTTTTTT | CASSLGDRGNNEKLFF
. | . | TRBJ2-6 | TRBV12-3/TRBV12-4 | TGTGCCAGCAGTTTCAGGGGCGGCGGGGCCAACGGCCTGACTTTC | CASSFRGGGANGLTF
. | . | TRBJ2-7 | TRBV10-1 | TGCGCCAGCAGTGAGTGGCAGGGGTCCGAGCAGTACTTC | CASSEWQGSEQYF
TRBD2 | . | TRBJ2-1 | TRBV20-1 | TGCAGTGCCTGGGCCTGGCGGGAGGGGCCCAATGAGCAGTTCTTC | CSAWAWREGPNEQFF